These 27 T cell receptor beta chains came from one sample sequenced in a study of T cells in Graves' hyperthyroidism and ophthalmopathy. Amplification of TCR beta CDR3 regions used RNA as the template. Using the HTBI primer set, a first-round RT-PCR was run on the TCR CDR3. TCRdb reprocessed the multiplex PCR reads via MiXCR and lists one record per CDR3 protein. The sample yields under 300,000 distinct CDR3 sequences, roughly 22% seen once. Input material: blood. Receptor source: a man in his thirties or forties with Graves' ophthalmopathy.

In this sample, this clonotype turned up a few times. This chain uses TRBV19 with TRBJ2-7; TRBD2 aligns across 15 bases. Germline CDR1 reads LNHDA; CDR2 reads SQIVND (reference sequence). The V segment lost 1 base and the J segment 5 bases; nucleotides outside the gene matches: 6. CDR3 length equals 17 residues. CDR3 sequence reads: CASSIAQGLAGGHEQYF. DNA for the CDR3: TGTGCCAGTAGTATAGCACAGGGACTAGCGGGAGGTCACGAGCAGTACTTC.

The sample holds a few counts of this clonotype. This chain joins TRBV7-9 and TRBJ2-3; TRBD2 agrees at 10 bases. The CDR3 runs to 16 residues. Germline CDR1 and CDR2: SEHNR and FQNEAQ (reference sequence). Trimming took 1 base from V and 4 from J; bases not matched to a gene: 5. The CDR3 bases are TGTGCCAGCAGCTTAGGAGGTAGCGGGAGGTCAGATACGCAGTATTTT. It encodes CASSLGGSGRSDTQYF.

In this sample, this clonotype turned up a few times. The chain combines TRBV7-2 with TRBJ2-7, with D unresolved. Trimming cost V 5 bases and J 5 bases, with 13 bases left between them. Germline assignment: CDR1 SGHTA and CDR2 FQGNSA. This CDR3 spans 13 amino acids. CDR3 sequence reads: CASSPTRFHEQYF. The CDR3 DNA sequence: TGTGCCAGCAGCCCGACTCGTTTCCACGAGCAGTACTTC.

This clonotype has a count of ten or more. The chain links TRBV4-1 to TRBJ1-2; 9 bases are shared with TRBD1. The CDR3 is made up of 14 amino acids. The trim removed 1 base at V and 7 bases at J, leaving 4 bases unmatched. CDR1 and CDR2 from the germline V gene are MGHRA and YSYEKL. The CDR3 region is CASSQVQGALGYTF. The CDR3 nucleotides read TGCGCCAGCAGCCAAGTACAGGGGGCGCTTGGCTACACCTTC.

In its sample, this clonotype was seen a few times. Germline is not matched at one junction end, which may reflect a read error. The rearrangement joins TRBV3-1 to TRBJ2-5; D unclear. The CDR3 covers 15 residues. The germline gives CDR1 LGHDT, CDR2 YNNKEL (reference sequence). The CDR3, as DNA: TGTGCCGGCAGCCAAGATGCGACCGCCCCACGGACCCAGTACTTC. Encoded protein: CAGSQDATAPRTQYF.

The rearrangement joins TRBV4-1 to TRBJ1-6, with D maybe TRBD1 (5 bases). Trimming left V 1 base short and J 6 bases short, with 10 bases between. Germline CDR1 is MGHRA and CDR2 is YSYEKL. CDR3 length equals 15 residues. The CDR3 region is CASSQVPGPNSPLHF. In DNA, the CDR3 is TGCGCCAGCAGCCAAGTACCGGGACCTAATTCACCCCTCCACTTT.

The rearrangement links TRBV7-9 to TRBJ2-5; D is ambiguous. The CDR3 spans 15 residues. Germline assignment: CDR1 SEHNR and CDR2 FQNEAQ (reference sequence). With 2 bases removed from V and 1 base from J, the gap between germline ends came to 11 bases. The CDR3 nucleotides read TGTGCCAGCAGCTTAACTACGAGGACCCAAGAGACCCAGTACTTC. This gives the protein CASSLTTRTQETQYF.

This clonotype was seen at least ten times. The chain links TRBV11-3 to TRBJ2-3, with a tentative D call TRBD2 (6 bases). The CDR3 loop spans 15 amino acids. The V end was cut by 5 bases, the J end by 6 bases, with 18 bases between. Germline V lookup: CDR1 SGHNT, CDR2 YENEEA. CDR3 protein: CASSLGLPQTDTQYF. The DNA of the CDR3 is TGTGCCAGCAGCCTGGGACTCCCTCAGACCGATACGCAGTATTTT.

In its sample, this clonotype was seen a few times. The genes are TRBV7-9 and TRBJ2-1; 15 bases are shared with TRBD2. The CDR3 has 19 residues. CDR1 is SEHNR and CDR2 is FQNEAQ in the germline V gene (reference sequence). V shed 5 bases and J 3 bases; nucleotides not matched to a gene: 11. CDR3 in DNA: TGTGCCAGCAGCCCCAAGAGGGGACTAGCGGGAGGCCACTACAATGAGCAGTTCTTC. Translation: CASSPKRGLAGGHYNEQFF.

This clonotype came up a few times. The chain links TRBV9 to TRBJ1-2; D is undetermined. CDR3 length equals 13 residues. Trimming pared 1 base from V and 1 base from J, leaving 5 bases between. The V gene's germline CDR1 is SGDLS and CDR2 YYNGEE. In nucleotides, the CDR3 is TGTGCCAGCAGCGTATTAAGTAACTATGGCTACACCTTC. This codes for CASSVLSNYGYTF.

The V and J genes are TRBV12-3 or TRBV12-4 and TRBJ2-3, with 9 positions matching TRBD2. The CDR3 sequence is 14 residues long. The V segment lost 8 bases and the J segment 2 bases; nucleotides outside the gene matches: 5. The CDR3 DNA follows: TGTGCCAGCCAGACTAGCGGATACACAGATACGCAGTATTTT. Protein sequence: CASQTSGYTDTQYF.

This clonotype appeared many times. The J gene is TRBJ2-1, the V gene TRBV7-6; 13 bases are a match to TRBD2. The CDR3 is made up of 15 amino acids. With 4 bases clipped from V and 6 bases from J, the junction kept 3 bases outside the gene matches. Germline CDR1 and CDR2: SGHVS and FNYEAQ. DNA of the CDR3: TGTGCCAGCAGCTCGACTAGCGGGAGGTCCAATGAGCAGTTCTTC. Protein sequence: CASSSTSGRSNEQFF.

This clonotype was recorded at least ten times. The chain links TRBV2 to TRBJ2-1; 9 bases are shared with TRBD1. Unmatched junction bases numbered 3, after V lost 6 bases and J lost 3 bases. The CDR3 is 14 residues long. Germline assignment: CDR1 SNHLY and CDR2 FYNNEI. The DNA of the CDR3 is TGTGCCAGCAGACGGGACAGGGACTACAATGAGCAGTTCTTC. Residues: CASRRDRDYNEQFF.

The V and J genes are TRBV20-1 and TRBJ2-1; D may be TRBD1 or TRBD2 (5 bases each). The CDR3 is made up of 15 amino acids. Trimming took 3 bases from V and 0 from J, leaving 12 bases between them. Per the germline V gene, CDR1 is DFQATT and CDR2 is SNEGSKA (reference sequence). Here the CDR3 DNA reads TGCAGTGCTAGTCTGGGGACGAGCTCCTACAATGAGCAGTTCTTC. Its protein is CSASLGTSSYNEQFF.

The rearrangement uses TRBV10-3 and TRBJ2-5; 8 nucleotides match TRBD1. This CDR3 has 17 amino acids. J lost 11 bases, V lost 3 bases, and 20 bases had no gene match. Germline V lookup: CDR1 ENHRY, CDR2 SYGVKD. In DNA, the CDR3 is TGTGCCATCAGTGACTCCCAACGGACAGGGCCCAAGAGTGCTCAGTACTTC. The encoded protein is CAISDSQRTGPKSAQYF.

This clonotype occurred many times. The genes are TRBV11-1 and TRBJ2-7; 8 nucleotides agree with TRBD2. Looked up from germline, CDR1 is SGHAT and CDR2 is FQDESV (reference sequence). The CDR3 has 14 residues. J lost 3 bases, V lost 5 bases, and 6 bases had no gene match. The chain's CDR3 is CASSPLAVGYEQYF. The CDR3 DNA reads as TGTGCCAGCAGCCCACTAGCGGTGGGCTACGAGCAGTACTTC.

This clonotype was picked up many times. The chain uses TRBV3-1 and TRBJ1-2; no clear D gene. V was shortened by 2 bases and J by 3 bases, with 10 bases between the two germline ends. CDR1 and CDR2 (germline): LGHDT, YNNKEL (reference sequence). CDR3 length equals 14 residues. As DNA, the CDR3 is TGTGCCAGCAGCCAAAACAGTGGCTACTATGGCTACACCTTC. This encodes CASSQNSGYYGYTF.

This rearrangement joins TRBV2 to TRBJ1-4; maybe TRBD1 (6 bases). V was shortened by 8 bases and J by 4 bases, with 20 bases between the two germline ends. This CDR3 contains 16 residues. Germline CDR1 is SNHLY and CDR2 is FYNNEI. CDR3 in DNA: TGTGCCAGCCGTGCGGGGGCACTACTATTTAATGAAAAACTGTTTTTT. Its translation is CASRAGALLFNEKLFF.

On this clonotype itself: A much larger clone is a single base away; this may be a read error. V usage is TRBV12-3 or TRBV12-4 and J usage is TRBJ1-2, with D uncertain. The CDR3 has 13 amino acids. V lost 8 bases, J lost 4 bases, and 14 bases lay in between. This CDR3 reads CASRRADGYGYTF. The CDR3 coding sequence is TGTGCCAGCCGTAGGGCAGATGGCTATGGCTACACCTTC.

The rearrangement links TRBV7-9 to TRBJ1-4; 9 bases are shared with TRBD1. Germline loops: CDR1 SEHNR, CDR2 FQNEAQ (reference sequence). The CDR3 has 14 residues. V trimming: 5 bases; J trimming: 5 bases; junction bases outside the gene matches: 3. CDR3 residues: CASSLDRGNEKLFF. The CDR3 coding sequence is TGTGCCAGCAGCCTGGACAGGGGAAATGAAAAACTGTTTTTT.

The rearrangement joins TRBV11-3 to TRBJ2-1; D gene unclear. V lost 5 bases to trimming and J lost 3 bases, with 14 bases between them. This CDR3 contains 15 residues. Germline CDR1 is SGHNT and CDR2 is YENEEA. CDR3 loop: CASSRRSANYNEQFF. CDR3 nucleotides: TGTGCCAGCAGCCGCCGGAGCGCTAACTACAATGAGCAGTTCTTC.

The chain combines TRBV24-1 with TRBJ1-1; TRBD1 might be the D (6 bases). The CDR3 is made up of 12 amino acids. V shed 2 bases and J shed 8 bases, with 8 bases lying between them. Looked up from germline, CDR1 is KGHDR and CDR2 is SFDVKD. The CDR3, as DNA: TGTGCCACCAGTGATTGGAGGGGGGAAGCTTTCTTT. It encodes CATSDWRGEAFF.

As for this clonotype: A read error is possible here, since a much larger clone lies one base away. This rearrangement joins TRBV9 to TRBJ2-7; 9 bases agree with TRBD2. The CDR3 spans 15 residues. Unmatched junction bases numbered 10, after V lost 0 bases and J lost 9 bases. CDR1 and CDR2 (germline): SGDLS, YYNGEE. The DNA for the CDR3 is TGTGCCAGCAGCGTAGTAGCGGGAGCGGATGGGGCGCAGTACTTC. It translates to CASSVVAGADGAQYF.

This clonotype was counted many times. This chain joins TRBV2 and TRBJ1-5; 9 bases are a match to TRBD1. CDR1 and CDR2 (germline): SNHLY, FYNNEI. The CDR3 runs to 17 residues. V lost 7 bases to trimming and J lost 2 bases; unmatched junction nucleotides: 12. This CDR3 reads CASNPGTGTEGNQPQHF. The CDR3 nucleotides are TGTGCCAGCAATCCCGGGACAGGGACTGAGGGCAATCAGCCCCAGCATTTT.

In regard to this clonotype: A junction boundary mismatches the germline segment, possibly from a read error. The chain recombines TRBV20-1 with TRBJ2-5; 15 bases match TRBD2. CDR1 and CDR2 from the germline V gene are DFQATT and SNEGSKA (reference sequence). CDR3 length: 18 residues. The CDR3 loop reads CSARGGTSGRIRWETQYF. Written as DNA, the CDR3 is TGCAGTGCAAGAGGGGGGACTAGCGGGAGGATAAGGTGGGAGACCCAGTACTTC.

This clonotype has only a few counts. The J gene is TRBJ1-2, the V gene TRBV20-1; possibly TRBD1 for D (5 bases). The germline CDR1 and CDR2 sequences are DFQATT and SNEGSKA (reference sequence). The CDR3 totals 14 residues. Trimming pared 3 bases from V and 4 bases from J, leaving 15 bases between. The CDR3 loop reads CSASTGGAGYGYTF. Written as DNA, the CDR3 is TGCAGTGCTAGTACAGGTGGGGCTGGCTATGGCTACACCTTC.

A note on this clonotype: Given a much more abundant clone one base away, this may be a read error. V gene TRBV5-1 combines with J gene TRBJ2-1; 13 bases match TRBD2. Per germline, CDR1 SGHRS and CDR2 YFSETQ. The CDR3 is 16 residues long. The DNA of the CDR3 is TGCCCCAGCAGCTCTGGGACTAGCGGGACCTACAATGAGCAGTTCTTC. Translation: CPSSSGTSGTYNEQFF.